This TCR beta chain was sequenced during a study of T-cell reconstitution after alpha-beta-depleted transplantation in children. Study conclusions and caveats: Several patients had high TCRbeta diversity at day 60; it came from surviving recipient T cells and thymic progenitors. By about two months after transplant, alpha-beta T cells reportedly arose from several hundred graft clones that had expanded. Counts and diversity of T cells one year after transplant came mostly from newly produced T cells.

CDR1 MGHRA and CDR2 YSYEKL come from the germline V gene. V shed 2 bases and J 0 bases; nucleotides not matched to a gene: 5. This CDR3 is 18 amino acids long. The TCRbeta library was prepared with unique molecular identifiers. MiXCR, applied by TCRdb to the PCR reads, yields one record per CDR3 protein. The sample yields around 5,000 distinct CDR3 sequences, approximately 24% seen once. With regard to this clonotype: Its cognate antigen is unknown.

The chain combines TRBV4-1 with TRBJ2-4; 12 positions match TRBD2. This TCR came from a male patient aged 2-15 years who had a stem cell transplant for acute lymphoblastic leukemia, so the T cells may come from the graft donor. The material sequenced was PBMCs, mostly from graft donor cells, taken 60 days after TCRalphabeta/CD19-depleted stem cell transplant. As DNA, the CDR3 is TGCGCCAGCAGCCAATACTCTAGCGGGAGGGTAGCCAAAAACATTCAGTACTTC. It yields the protein CASSQYSSGRVAKNIQYF.